Listed below are T cell receptor beta chains from one sample, sequenced in a study of cytomegalovirus exposure and HLA in healthy donors. The protocol was immunoSEQ multiplex PCR, while the TCRdb copy is restricted to in-frame clones and leaves out a portion. This table holds 80,000 to 100,000 clones, about 90% found once. The sequenced sample consisted of PBMCs. These receptor sequences come from a man aged 18 to 30 in good health and CMV-seropositive. The conserved cysteine and the conserved F or W are not part of the CDR3 here. The D gene is left open where the match is weak. Rows may omit the clone size; those that give it use once, few, many or a size class.

J gene | clone size | V gene | D gene | CDR3 length | CDR3 protein
TRBJ2-7 | . | TRBV11-3 | . | 17 | ASSLDLMGLQRKEVEQY
TRBJ2-7 | . | TRBV6-5 | TRBD2 | 13 | ASSPGTSGYYEQY
TRBJ2-7 | . | TRBV6-5 | . | 13 | ASSYSSGISYEQY
TRBJ2-1 | . | TRBV10-2 | TRBD1 | 12 | ASSELQGNNEQF
TRBJ1-4 | . | TRBV27 | . | 12 | ASSLSAANEKLF
TRBJ2-7 | . | TRBV6-1 | . | 12 | ASSSPGQTYEQY
TRBJ2-1 | . | TRBV28 | . | 13 | ASSTAQAHYNEQF
TRBJ2-1 | once | TRBV6-6 | TRBD2 | 14 | ASRRGLAVPYNEQF
TRBJ1-5 | . | TRBV19 | . | 12 | ASKPRYSNQPQH
TRBJ2-7 | . | TRBV9 | TRBD1 | 13 | ASSKTGTGLVEQY
TRBJ2-3 | few | TRBV19 | TRBD2 | 13 | ASSIASGITDTQY
TRBJ2-5 | . | TRBV2 | TRBD2 | 13 | ASTDRAGAVETQY
TRBJ2-3 | . | TRBV5-6 | TRBD1 | 13 | ASSLEQGAWDTQY
TRBJ2-3 | few | TRBV29-1 | TRBD2 | 16 | SVDWGGTSGRITDTQY
TRBJ2-5 | . | TRBV6-5 | TRBD1 | 12 | ASSYLDRAETQY
TRBJ2-7 | . | TRBV6-5 | . | 12 | ASSLGTNSYEQY
TRBJ2-2 | few | TRBV10-2 | TRBD1 | 11 | ASRGQGTGELF
TRBJ2-2 | once | TRBV6-1 | TRBD2 | 13 | ASKREGQVAGELF
TRBJ2-1 | . | TRBV6-1 | TRBD1 | 13 | ASTRDRVTYNEQF
TRBJ2-1 | . | TRBV9 | TRBD2 | 15 | ASSARELGLAGGPLF
TRBJ1-1 | once | TRBV19 | . | 12 | ASSIGGGNTEAF
TRBJ2-2 | . | TRBV19 | TRBD1 | 14 | ASSIGPDRGPGELF
TRBJ2-7 | . | TRBV7-3 | . | 11 | ASSLLQGHEQY
TRBJ1-5 | once | TRBV5-3 | . | 11 | ARSLVGGQPQH
TRBJ2-7 | . | TRBV11-3 | . | 12 | ASSLQLAPYEQY
TRBJ1-2 | . | TRBV28 | . | 10 | ASSPNRVGYT